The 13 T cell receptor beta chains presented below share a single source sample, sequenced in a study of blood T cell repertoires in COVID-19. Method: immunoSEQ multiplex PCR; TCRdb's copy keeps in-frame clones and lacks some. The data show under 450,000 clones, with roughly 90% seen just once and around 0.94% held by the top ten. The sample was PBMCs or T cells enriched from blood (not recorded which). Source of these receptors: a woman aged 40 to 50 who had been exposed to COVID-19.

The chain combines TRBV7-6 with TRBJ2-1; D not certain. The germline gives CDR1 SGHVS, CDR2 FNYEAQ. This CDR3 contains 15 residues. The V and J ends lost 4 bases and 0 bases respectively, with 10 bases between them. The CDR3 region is CASSSEKSSYNEQFF. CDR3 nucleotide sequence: TGTGCCAGCAGCTCCGAGAAGAGCTCCTACAATGAGCAGTTCTTC.

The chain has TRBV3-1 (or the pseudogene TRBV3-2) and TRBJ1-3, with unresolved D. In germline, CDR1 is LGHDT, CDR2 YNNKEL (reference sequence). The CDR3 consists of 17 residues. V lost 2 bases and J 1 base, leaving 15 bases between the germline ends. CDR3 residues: CASSQIPGLISGNTIYF. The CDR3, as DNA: TGTGCCAGCAGCCAAATTCCAGGTCTAATATCTGGAAACACCATATATTTT.

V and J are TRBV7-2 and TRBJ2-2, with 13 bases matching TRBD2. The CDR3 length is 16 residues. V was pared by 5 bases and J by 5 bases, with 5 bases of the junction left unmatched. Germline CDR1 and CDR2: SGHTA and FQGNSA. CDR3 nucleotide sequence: TGTGCCAGCAGCACCCGGACTAGCGGGAGTACCGGGGAGCTGTTTTTT. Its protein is CASSTRTSGSTGELFF.

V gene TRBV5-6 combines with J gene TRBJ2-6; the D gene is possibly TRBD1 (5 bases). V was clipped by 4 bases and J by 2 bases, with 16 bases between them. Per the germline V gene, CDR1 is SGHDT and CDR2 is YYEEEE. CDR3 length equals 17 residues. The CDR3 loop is CASSAGDRLAGANVLTF. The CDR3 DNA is TGTGCCAGCAGCGCAGGTGACAGATTAGCTGGGGCCAACGTCCTGACTTTC.

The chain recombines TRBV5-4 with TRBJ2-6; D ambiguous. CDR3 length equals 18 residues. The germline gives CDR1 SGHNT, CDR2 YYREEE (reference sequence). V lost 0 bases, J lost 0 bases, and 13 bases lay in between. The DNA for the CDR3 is TGTGCCAGCAGCTTGGGGCGGTCGACGAGCTCTGGGGCCAACGTCCTGACTTTC. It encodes CASSLGRSTSSGANVLTF. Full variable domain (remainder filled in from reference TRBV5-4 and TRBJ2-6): ETGVTQSPTHLIKTRGQQVTLRCSSQSGHNTVSWYQQALGQGPQFIFQYYREEENGRGNFPPRFSGLQFPNYSSELNVNALELDDSALYLCASSLGRSTSSGANVLTFGAGSRLTVL.

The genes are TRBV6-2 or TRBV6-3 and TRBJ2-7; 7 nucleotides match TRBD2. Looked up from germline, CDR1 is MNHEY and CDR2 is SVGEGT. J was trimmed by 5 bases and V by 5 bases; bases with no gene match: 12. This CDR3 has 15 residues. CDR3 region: CASSHLADLSHEQYF. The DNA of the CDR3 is TGTGCCAGCAGTCATCTAGCGGATCTTTCCCACGAGCAGTACTTC.

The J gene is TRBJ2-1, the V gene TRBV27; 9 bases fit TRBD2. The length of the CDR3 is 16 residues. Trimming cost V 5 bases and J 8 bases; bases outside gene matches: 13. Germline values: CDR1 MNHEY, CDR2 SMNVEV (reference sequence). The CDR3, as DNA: TGTGCCAGCAGTCCCCCCGGTTCGCGGGGGGGGTATGAGCAGTTCTTC. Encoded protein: CASSPPGSRGGYEQFF.

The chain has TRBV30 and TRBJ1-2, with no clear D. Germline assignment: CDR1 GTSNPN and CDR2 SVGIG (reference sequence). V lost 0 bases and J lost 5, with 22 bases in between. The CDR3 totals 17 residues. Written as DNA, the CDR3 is TGTGCCTGGAGTGTACGTTTTGGGTCCTCGGGATGGTATGGCTACACCTTC. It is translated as CAWSVRFGSSGWYGYTF.

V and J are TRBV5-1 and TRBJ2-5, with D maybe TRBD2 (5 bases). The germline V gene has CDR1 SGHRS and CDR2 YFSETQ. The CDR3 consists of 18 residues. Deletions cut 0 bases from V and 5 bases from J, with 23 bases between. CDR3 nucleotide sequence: TGCGCCAGCAGCTTGGTTGGTGGCGGGTTATCCCTCGGGGAGACCCAGTACTTC. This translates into CASSLVGGGLSLGETQYF.

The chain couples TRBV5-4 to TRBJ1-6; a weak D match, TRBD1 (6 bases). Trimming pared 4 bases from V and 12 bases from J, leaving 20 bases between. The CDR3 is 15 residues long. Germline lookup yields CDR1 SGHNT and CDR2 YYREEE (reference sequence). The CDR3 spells CASSKRGAREVPLHF. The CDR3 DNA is TGTGCCAGCAGCAAGCGGGGGGCGCGGGAGGTACCCCTCCACTTT.

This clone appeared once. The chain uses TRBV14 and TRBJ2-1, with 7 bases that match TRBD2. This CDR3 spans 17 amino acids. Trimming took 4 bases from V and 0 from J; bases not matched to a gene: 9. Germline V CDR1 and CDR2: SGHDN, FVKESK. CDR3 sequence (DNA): TGTGCCAGCAGCCGCCAGACCAGCGGGGTCTCCTACAATGAGCAGTTCTTC. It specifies CASSRQTSGVSYNEQFF.

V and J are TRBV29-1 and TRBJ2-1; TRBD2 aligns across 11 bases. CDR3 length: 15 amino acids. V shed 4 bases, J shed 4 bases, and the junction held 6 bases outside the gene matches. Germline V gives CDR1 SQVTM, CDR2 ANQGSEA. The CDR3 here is CSVGFRLAGYNEQFF. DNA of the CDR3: TGCAGCGTTGGATTCCGACTAGCGGGGTACAATGAGCAGTTCTTC.

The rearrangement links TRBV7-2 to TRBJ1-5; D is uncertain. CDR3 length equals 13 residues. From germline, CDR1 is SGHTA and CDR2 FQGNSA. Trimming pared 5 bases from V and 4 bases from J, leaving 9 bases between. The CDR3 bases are TGTGCCAGCAGCATTGGGCCAAATCAGCCCCAGCATTTT. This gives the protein CASSIGPNQPQHF.